Each of the 20 T cell receptor beta chains below was sequenced from the same sample in a study of CD8+ T cells in alopecia areata (dated by TCRdb to 2016 to 2019). Per the publication, the time point label means: around 26 weeks on oral tofacitinib. Interpreted using the paper, the treatment or condition label stands for: oral pan-JAK inhibitor, 5-10 mg twice daily. The library was built by means of the immunoSEQ multiplex PCR assay. RNA was extracted from all samples and reverse transcribed into cDNA, which served as template for TCR sequencing. TCRdb holds this immuneACCESS table with in-frame rearrangements only. Some clones are missing; in checked studies, unresolved V genes explain under half, and the rest has no known cause. The sample yields fewer than 350,000 clones; 58% were counted once. The ten largest clones represent under 2% of the sample. Sequenced material: CD4+ T cells sorted from blood, taken at week 24, from a patient treated with tofacitinib. Receptors originate from a human donor with alopecia areata.

This clone was seen more than once but under ten times. The chain couples TRBV27 to TRBJ2-6; TRBD1 matches 8 bases. The trim removed 8 bases at V and 4 bases at J, leaving 13 bases unmatched. The CDR3 sequence is 17 residues long. Germline V gene data show CDR1 as MNHEY and CDR2 as SMNVEV (reference sequence). The CDR3 sequence is CASAGPGGGDGANVLTF. The CDR3 DNA reads TGTGCCAGCGCTGGGCCAGGGGGCGGGGACGGGGCCAACGTCCTGACTTTC.

A few counts support this clone. The chain employs TRBV29-1 and TRBJ2-5; D is uncertain. V lost 8 bases to trimming and J lost 2 bases, with 12 bases between them. The CDR3 is 12 amino acids. CDR1 and CDR2 from the germline V gene are SQVTM and ANQGSEA. DNA of the CDR3: TGCAGCATAAGGGCGGCGCAAGAGACCCAGTACTTC. It is translated as CSIRAAQETQYF.

The chain links TRBV30 to TRBJ2-1, with a possible D match to TRBD1 (5 bases). Trimming pared 0 bases from V and 8 bases from J, leaving 11 bases between. The CDR3 is 13 amino acids. Per the germline V gene, CDR1 is GTSNPN and CDR2 is SVGIG (reference sequence). The CDR3: CAWSVGQGYEQFF. DNA for the CDR3: TGTGCCTGGAGTGTCGGGCAGGGCTATGAGCAGTTCTTC.

The chain has TRBV30 and TRBJ2-5, with D possibly called TRBD1 or TRBD2 (6 bases each). CDR3 length: 11 residues. From germline, CDR1 is GTSNPN and CDR2 SVGIG (reference sequence). This CDR3 is CARGLGETQYF. CDR3 coding DNA: TGTGCTCGGGGGCTCGGGGAGACCCAGTACTTC.

This clone was recorded a few times. The V and J genes are TRBV14 and TRBJ2-2; D is uncertain. Germline loops: CDR1 SGHDN, CDR2 FVKESK. CDR3 length: 13 amino acids. V was shortened by 4 bases and J by 9 bases, with 12 bases between the two germline ends. Written as DNA, the CDR3 is TGTGCCAGCAGCCCTCGAATGGGCAGGGAGCTGTTTTTT. Protein sequence: CASSPRMGRELFF.

This clone has only one observation. The chain is built from TRBV27 and TRBJ1-5, with unresolved D. Per germline, CDR1 MNHEY and CDR2 SMNVEV (reference sequence). The CDR3 spans 13 residues. Trimming removed 9 bases from V and 7 bases from J, with 16 bases in between. The CDR3 DNA is TGTGCCAGTGCAACACAGAGCGGGCAGCCCCAGCATTTT. Protein product: CASATQSGQPQHF.

This clone has a handful of counts. This sequence joins TRBV19 and TRBJ1-1; 7 bases are shared with TRBD1. The CDR3 extends over 12 amino acids. The germline V gene has CDR1 LNHDA and CDR2 SQIVND (reference sequence). V shed 8 bases and J 3 bases; nucleotides not matched to a gene: 3. The CDR3 sequence: CASRDSHTEAFF. For the CDR3, the DNA is TGTGCCAGTCGGGACAGTCACACTGAAGCTTTCTTT. The entire variable domain, with the rest obtained from reference TRBV19 and TRBJ1-1, is as follows: DGGITQSPKYLFRKEGQNVTLSCEQNLNHDAMYWYRQDPGQGLRLIYYSQIVNDFQKGDIAEGYSVSREKKESFPLTVTSAQKNPTAFYLCASRDSHTEAFFGQGTRLTVV.

The chain couples TRBV5-6 to TRBJ1-5; D is uncertain. Per germline, CDR1 SGHDT and CDR2 YYEEEE. V was pared by 1 base and J by 1 base, with 9 bases between. The CDR3 sequence is 15 residues long. This CDR3 is CASSLYGESNQPQHF. DNA for the CDR3: TGTGCCAGCAGCTTGTACGGGGAGAGCAATCAGCCCCAGCATTTT.

The V gene is TRBV29-1, the J gene TRBJ1-1, with a tentative D call TRBD1 (5 bases). The V gene's germline CDR1 is SQVTM and CDR2 ANQGSEA. The length of the CDR3 is 14 residues. V was shortened by 1 base and J by 8 bases, with 17 bases between the two germline ends. The CDR3 protein is CSVEGGQGIGEAFF. The CDR3 nucleotides are TGCAGCGTTGAAGGGGGTCAGGGTATAGGGGAAGCTTTCTTT.

This clone came up a few times. The chain's CDR3 is CASSLDAGGVAKNIQYF. The CDR3, as DNA: TGTGCCAGCAGCCTAGACGCCGGGGGGGTAGCCAAAAACATTCAGTACTTC. The chain recombines TRBV2 with TRBJ2-4; TRBD2 matches 8 bases. Germline-derived CDR1 and CDR2 are SNHLY and FYNNEI. The CDR3 is 17 residues long. The V and J ends lost 6 bases and 0 bases, in that order; junction bases with no gene match: 10.

CDR3 bases: TGCGCCAGCAGCCAAGACCTGCTCTCTGGGGCCAACGTCCTGACTTTC. Translation: CASSQDLLSGANVLTF. The V gene is TRBV4-3, the J gene TRBJ2-6, with unresolved D. Germline CDR1 LGHNA, CDR2 YSLEER. This CDR3 is built from 16 residues. Between the trimmed V and J ends, which lost 0 bases and 0 bases, there was a span of 6 bases.

The CDR3 DNA is TGTGCCTGGAGTGTTACGGCTAGCGGGGGGACAGCGGATACGCAGTATTTT. This gives the protein CAWSVTASGGTADTQYF. The chain uses TRBV30 and TRBJ2-3, with TRBD2 matching 11 bases. Trimming removed 0 bases from V and 6 bases from J; junction bases left unmatched: 11. From germline, CDR1 is GTSNPN and CDR2 SVGIG (reference sequence). The length of the CDR3 is 17 residues.

This clone was seen more than once but under ten times. The V gene is TRBV5-6, the J gene TRBJ2-1; TRBD2 might be the D (5 bases). From germline, CDR1 is SGHDT and CDR2 YYEEEE. V lost 0 bases to trimming and J lost 0 bases, with 7 bases between them. This CDR3 spans 15 amino acids. The CDR3 protein is CASSLDGSSYNEQFF. Written as DNA, the CDR3 is TGTGCCAGCAGCTTGGATGGGAGCTCCTACAATGAGCAGTTCTTC.

This chain joins TRBV23-1 and TRBJ1-6, with unresolved D. TRBV23-1 is an open reading frame whose function is uncertain. The CDR3 has 14 residues. V lost 2 bases to trimming and J lost 5 bases, with 7 bases between them. The CDR3 DNA follows: TGCGCCAGCAGTCAAGAAGCAGATAATTCACCCCTCCACTTT. This encodes CASSQEADNSPLHF.

There are a few counts of this clone. The chain has TRBV19 and TRBJ1-5, with D perhaps matching TRBD1 (5 bases). V lost 5 bases and J 1 base, leaving 9 bases between the germline ends. The CDR3 consists of 14 residues. Germline loops: CDR1 LNHDA, CDR2 SQIVND (reference sequence). This chain's CDR3 is CASSPRDSNQPQHF. In nucleotides, the CDR3 is TGTGCCAGTAGTCCTCGGGACAGCAATCAGCCCCAGCATTTT.

The rearrangement uses TRBV29-1 and TRBJ1-2; maybe TRBD1 (5 bases). CDR1 and CDR2 from the germline V gene are SQVTM and ANQGSEA. The CDR3 is made up of 13 amino acids. Trimming took 5 bases from V and 13 from J, leaving 23 bases between them. CDR3 DNA: TGCAGCGTTCGCACTAGACAGTCGGTCAAAGGCACCTTC. It is translated as CSVRTRQSVKGTF.

This chain connects TRBV5-1 to TRBJ1-1; TRBD1 might be the D (5 bases). V was trimmed by 2 bases and J by 0 bases, leaving 14 bases between them. CDR1 is SGHRS and CDR2 is YFSETQ in the germline V gene. This CDR3 is 16 amino acids long. The CDR3 DNA is TGCGCCAGCAGCTTCCAGGGAGAGGGGATGAACACTGAAGCTTTCTTT. Its translation is CASSFQGEGMNTEAFF.

The chain joins TRBV7-9 to TRBJ2-7; 12 nucleotides match TRBD1. V lost 1 base and J lost 2; bases outside the gene matches: 6. Germline-derived CDR1 and CDR2 are SEHNR and FQNEAQ (reference sequence). This CDR3 has 17 residues. CDR3 bases: TGTGCCAGCAGCTTAGGCGGGACAGGGGGCAAGGCCTACGAGCAGTACTTC. Translation gives CASSLGGTGGKAYEQYF. The full variable domain, with the rest looked up from reference TRBV7-9 and TRBJ2-7, is DTGVSQNPRHKITKRGQNVTFRCDPISEHNRLYWYRQTLGQGPEFLTYFQNEAQLEKSRLLSDRFSAERPKGSFSTLEIQRTEQGDSAMYLCASSLGGTGGKAYEQYFGPGTRLTVT.

There are a few counts of this clone. The chain joins TRBV29-1 to TRBJ1-4; 9 bases are shared with TRBD1. CDR3 size: 14 residues. The V segment lost 6 bases and the J segment 6 bases; nucleotides outside the gene matches: 8. Germline V lookup: CDR1 SQVTM, CDR2 ANQGSEA. The CDR3 reads CSVVRDRAYEKLFF. CDR3 DNA: TGCAGCGTCGTCCGGGACAGGGCATATGAAAAACTGTTTTTT.

The CDR3 coding sequence is TGTGCCACCCTCACCGGGGAGCTGTTTTTT. Its translation: CATLTGELFF. The chain recombines TRBV11-2 with TRBJ2-2; D is unresolved. CDR3 length: 10 amino acids. Germline V gene sequence: CDR1 SGHAT, CDR2 FQNNGV. The V and J ends lost 10 bases and 4 bases respectively, with 4 bases between them.